This is a list of T cell receptor beta chains from one sample in a study of shared clonotypes between healthy human individuals. The protocol was immunoSEQ multiplex PCR, while the TCRdb copy is restricted to in-frame clones and leaves out a portion. The data show 950,000 to 1,300,000 clones, about 76% seen once. The sequencing sample was made of memory CD4+ T cells sorted from blood. The origin of the receptors is a man between 18 and 29 years old in good health. Each CDR3 is given with its conserved first and last residue. The order of the fields is CDR3 protein, V gene, J gene.

CDR3: CAWSVPGQPQHF
V: TRBV30
J: TRBJ1-5

CDR3: CASSLSGTPYEQYF
V: TRBV5-1
J: TRBJ2-7

CDR3: CAWRHGDSPLHF
V: TRBV30
J: TRBJ1-6

CDR3: CASSLTVYEQYF
V: TRBV11-2
J: TRBJ2-7

CDR3: CASSSGARLETQYF
V: TRBV5-8
J: TRBJ2-5

CDR3: CASSGGGHANQPQHF
V: TRBV11-2
J: TRBJ1-5

CDR3: CSVVSGSHYGYTF
V: TRBV29-1
J: TRBJ1-2

CDR3: CASRKGQGRPYGYTF
V: TRBV27
J: TRBJ1-2

CDR3: CAWGNSNYGYTF
V: TRBV30
J: TRBJ1-2

CDR3: CASGTSSDTQYF
V: TRBV10-2
J: TRBJ2-3

CDR3: CASSLGGQSHTDTQYF
V: TRBV11-2
J: TRBJ2-3

CDR3: CSAGGGLAATDTQYF
V: TRBV29-1
J: TRBJ2-3

CDR3: CASILAGQETQYF
V: TRBV6-6
J: TRBJ2-5

CDR3: CASSEFASVRETQYF
V: TRBV6-1
J: TRBJ2-5

CDR3: CASSEALIGGADTQYF
V: TRBV6-1
J: TRBJ2-3

CDR3: CASNGGRSTGELFF
V: TRBV2
J: TRBJ2-2

CDR3: CASTLLSGTGELFF
V: TRBV9
J: TRBJ2-2

CDR3: CASSEREGVYNSPLHF
V: TRBV6-1
J: TRBJ1-6

CDR3: CASSGTGGTEAFF
V: TRBV5-1
J: TRBJ1-1

CDR3: CASSLGGQGRETQYF
V: TRBV5-1
J: TRBJ2-5

CDR3: CASSRTGGLETQYF
V: TRBV5-1
J: TRBJ2-5

CDR3: CASSKAAGCQPQHF
V: TRBV21-1
J: TRBJ1-5

CDR3: CASSPTTFSTDTQYF
V: TRBV4-3
J: TRBJ2-3

CDR3: CASSLEGGYSPLHF
V: TRBV7-9
J: TRBJ1-6

CDR3: CASSVTGQSDEQYF
V: TRBV5-1
J: TRBJ2-7

CDR3: CATGSADTQYF
V: TRBV6-5
J: TRBJ2-3

CDR3: CASSTSGQGWSHSPLHF
V: TRBV19
J: TRBJ1-6

CDR3: CASSEVRFSYNEQFF
V: TRBV6-1
J: TRBJ2-1

CDR3: CAIRETGYEQYF
V: TRBV10-3
J: TRBJ2-7

CDR3: CAISNGTTDTQYF
V: TRBV10-3
J: TRBJ2-3

CDR3: CASRSEIGGGLDYEQYF
V: TRBV27
J: TRBJ2-7

CDR3: CASSSGTYPYEQYF
V: TRBV6-1
J: TRBJ2-7

CDR3: CASSLERSGEKLFF
V: TRBV5-1
J: TRBJ1-4

CDR3: CASSQGSRATNEKLFF
V: TRBV14
J: TRBJ1-4

CDR3: CASSLSQGDEKLFF
V: TRBV5-4
J: TRBJ1-4

CDR3: CASSYTSGDSYEQYF
V: TRBV6-5
J: TRBJ2-7

CDR3: CASSLIQDEQYF
V: TRBV5-1
J: TRBJ2-7

CDR3: CASSEQGTNTEAFF
V: TRBV6-1
J: TRBJ1-1

CDR3: CASSDPGYSYEQYF
V: TRBV19
J: TRBJ2-7

CDR3: CASSEGQGKRSTDTQYF
V: TRBV27
J: TRBJ2-3

CDR3: CASSGRQGANTGELFF
V: TRBV7-6
J: TRBJ2-2

CDR3: CASSSSSSANTGELFF
V: TRBV9
J: TRBJ2-2

CDR3: CSVEESGRSAGNTIYF
V: TRBV29-1
J: TRBJ1-3

CDR3: CASSQIHEQYF
V: TRBV2
J: TRBJ2-7

CDR3: CASTARVKTGELFF
V: TRBV27
J: TRBJ2-2

CDR3: CASSLVFGTGEETQYF
V: TRBV5-1
J: TRBJ2-5

CDR3: CAISEDSITYEQYF
V: TRBV10-3
J: TRBJ2-7

CDR3: CASSLNPDSYEQYF
V: TRBV5-1
J: TRBJ2-7

CDR3: CASSLGAARSPLHF
V: TRBV11-2
J: TRBJ1-6

CDR3: CASSPGQGYRGSNQPQHF
V: TRBV2
J: TRBJ1-5

CDR3: CASSPDRASSYEQYF
V: TRBV5-4
J: TRBJ2-7

CDR3: CASSLGEGTEAFF
V: TRBV7-2
J: TRBJ1-1

CDR3: CASSEAYGYTF
V: TRBV2
J: TRBJ1-2

CDR3: CASSQDGSRSGNEQFF
V: TRBV4-2
J: TRBJ2-1

CDR3: CAWTPGERSSGNTIYF
V: TRBV30
J: TRBJ1-3

CDR3: CASSPWQGETQYF
V: TRBV10-2
J: TRBJ2-5

CDR3: CASSVVIGTSDTQYF
V: TRBV5-1
J: TRBJ2-3

CDR3: CASSPLGGSYEQYF
V: TRBV18
J: TRBJ2-7

CDR3: CASSQEGGTGNNEQFF
V: TRBV4-1
J: TRBJ2-1